Following are 3 T cell receptor beta chains from one sample sequenced in a study of OX40 agonist ivuxolimab in advanced cancers. Library construction relied on the immunoSEQ multiplex PCR assay. The immuneACCESS repertoire file appears here via TCRdb, limited to in-frame rearrangements. These files lack a portion of the clones; in checked studies, under half of the deficit traces to unresolved V genes, and the cause of the others is not known. For this sample the table gives approximately 74,000 clones, of which about 93% were detected only once. Together, the top ten hold approximately 0.32% of the sample. The sequenced sample was CD4+ or CD8+ T cells sorted from blood, obtained in a trial of the OX40 agonist ivuxolimab. Receptor source: an adult with an advanced solid tumor such as melanoma, head and neck, liver or kidney cancer.

The genes are TRBV5-1 and TRBJ2-7; TRBD1 aligns across 10 bases. V was pared by 2 bases and J by 6 bases, with 11 bases of the junction left unmatched. This CDR3 is built from 16 residues. The V gene's germline CDR1 is SGHRS and CDR2 YFSETQ. The CDR3: CASSFSTGGERGEQYF. CDR3 nucleotide sequence: TGCGCCAGCAGCTTTTCGACAGGGGGCGAAAGAGGCGAGCAGTACTTC.

This chain links TRBV2 with TRBJ2-7; 7 bases align to TRBD2. CDR1 is SNHLY, CDR2 FYNNEI, per germline. The CDR3 runs 12 residues. V shed 6 bases and J 6 bases; nucleotides not matched to a gene: 5. CDR3 region: CASRTTGGEQYF. For the CDR3, the DNA is TGTGCCAGCAGGACGACGGGAGGCGAGCAGTACTTC. The full variable domain, with the rest looked up from reference TRBV2 and TRBJ2-7, is EPEVTQTPSHQVTQMGQEVILRCVPISNHLYFYWYRQILGQKVEFLVSFYNNEISEKSEIFDDQFSVERPDGSNFTLKIRSTKLEDSAMYFCASRTTGGEQYFGPGTRLTVT.

The chain carries TRBV7-9 and TRBJ2-3, with 8 bases lining up with TRBD1. This CDR3 is built from 14 residues. CDR1 SEHNR and CDR2 FQNEAQ come from the germline V gene (reference sequence). V shed 5 bases, J shed 4 bases, and the junction held 5 bases outside the gene matches. CDR3 sequence (DNA): TGTGCCAGCAGCACGCGGACAGGGTCAGATACGCAGTATTTT. Residues: CASSTRTGSDTQYF. The full variable domain, with the rest looked up from reference TRBV7-9 and TRBJ2-3, is DTGVSQNPRHKITKRGQNVTFRCDPISEHNRLYWYRQTLGQGPEFLTYFQNEAQLEKSRLLSDRFSAERPKGSFSTLEIQRTEQGDSAMYLCASSTRTGSDTQYFGPGTRLTVL.